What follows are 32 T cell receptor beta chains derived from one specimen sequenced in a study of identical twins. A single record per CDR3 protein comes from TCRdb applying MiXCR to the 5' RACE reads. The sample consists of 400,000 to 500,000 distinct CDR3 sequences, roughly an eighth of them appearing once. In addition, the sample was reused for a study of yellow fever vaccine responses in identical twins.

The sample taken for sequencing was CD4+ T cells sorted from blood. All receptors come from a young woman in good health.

The CDR3 loop is CASINRGSQYF. The CDR3 DNA is TGTGCCAGCATTAACCGGGGCTCTCAGTACTTC. V is TRBV6-5 and J is TRBJ2-4; D assignment may be TRBD1 or TRBD2 (5 bases each). The ends were cut back, 7 bases at V and 12 bases at J, with 13 bases in the middle. Germline V gene sequence: CDR1 MNHEY, CDR2 SVGAGI. The CDR3 extends over 11 amino acids.

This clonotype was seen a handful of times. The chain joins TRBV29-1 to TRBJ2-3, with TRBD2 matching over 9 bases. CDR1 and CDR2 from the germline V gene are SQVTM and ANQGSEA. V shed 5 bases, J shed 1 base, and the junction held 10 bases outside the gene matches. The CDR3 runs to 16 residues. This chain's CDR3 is CSVHARGGLRTDTQYF. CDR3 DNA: TGCAGCGTTCATGCGCGGGGGGGCCTACGCACAGATACGCAGTATTTT.

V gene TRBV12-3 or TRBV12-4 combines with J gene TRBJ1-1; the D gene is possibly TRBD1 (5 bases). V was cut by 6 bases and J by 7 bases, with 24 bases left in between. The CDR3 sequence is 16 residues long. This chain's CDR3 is CASSPPPSGRADEAFF. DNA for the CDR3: TGTGCCAGCAGCCCACCGCCGTCGGGCAGGGCGGATGAAGCTTTCTTT.

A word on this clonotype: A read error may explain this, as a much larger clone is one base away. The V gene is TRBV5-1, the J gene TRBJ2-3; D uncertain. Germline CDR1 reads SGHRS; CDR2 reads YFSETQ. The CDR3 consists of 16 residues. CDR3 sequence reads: CASSLGSVSPSDTLYF. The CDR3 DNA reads TGCGCCAGCAGCTTGGGTAGTGTCTCCCCGTCAGATACGCTGTATTTT.

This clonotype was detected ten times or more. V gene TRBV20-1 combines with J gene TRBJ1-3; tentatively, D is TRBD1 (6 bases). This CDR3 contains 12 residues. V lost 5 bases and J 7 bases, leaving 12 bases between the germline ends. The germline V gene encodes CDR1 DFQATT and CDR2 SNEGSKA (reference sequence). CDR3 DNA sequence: TGCAGTGCTCGGAGTGGGGGCAACACCATATATTTT. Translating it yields CSARSGGNTIYF.

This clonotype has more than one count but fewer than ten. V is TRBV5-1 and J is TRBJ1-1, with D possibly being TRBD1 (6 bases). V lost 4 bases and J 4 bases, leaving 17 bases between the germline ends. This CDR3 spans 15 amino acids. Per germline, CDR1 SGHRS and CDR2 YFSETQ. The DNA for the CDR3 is TGCGCCAGCAGCATCGAGGCCAGGGGAGGCACTGAAGCTTTCTTT. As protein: CASSIEARGGTEAFF.

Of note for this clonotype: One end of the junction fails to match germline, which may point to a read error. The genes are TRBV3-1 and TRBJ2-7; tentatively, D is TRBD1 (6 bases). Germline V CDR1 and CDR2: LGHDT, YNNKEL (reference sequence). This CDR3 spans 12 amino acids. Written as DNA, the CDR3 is TGTGCCAGCACCCAAGGGGGCTACGAGCAGTACTTC. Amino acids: CASTQGGYEQYF.

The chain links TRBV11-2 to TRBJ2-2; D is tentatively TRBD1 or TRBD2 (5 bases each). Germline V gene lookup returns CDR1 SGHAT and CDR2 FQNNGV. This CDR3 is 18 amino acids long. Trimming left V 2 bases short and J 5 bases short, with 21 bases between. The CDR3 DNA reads TGTGCCAGCAGCTTAAATCGGGTTGGGGACGTGTGGACCGGGGAGCTGTTTTTT. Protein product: CASSLNRVGDVWTGELFF.

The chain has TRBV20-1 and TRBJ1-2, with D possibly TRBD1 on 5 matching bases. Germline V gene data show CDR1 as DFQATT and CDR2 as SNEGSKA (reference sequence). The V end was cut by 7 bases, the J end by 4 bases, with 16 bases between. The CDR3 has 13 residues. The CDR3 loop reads CSGRGTVPYGYTF. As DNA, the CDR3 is TGCAGTGGCCGAGGGACGGTGCCCTATGGCTACACCTTC.

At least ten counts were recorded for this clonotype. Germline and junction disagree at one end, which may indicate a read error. CDR3 sequence: CASSNQETQYF. The DNA of the CDR3 is TGTGCCAGCAGCAACCAGGAGACCCAGTACTTC. The chain couples TRBV18 to TRBJ2-5; D is unresolved. The CDR3 covers 11 residues. Germline assignment: CDR1 KGHSH and CDR2 LQKENI.

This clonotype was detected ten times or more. This CDR3 reads CASSGVGGPLNEQYF. CDR3 in DNA: TGTGCCAGCAGTGGAGTCGGGGGCCCTTTAAACGAGCAGTACTTC. The chain employs TRBV25-1 and TRBJ2-7; D possibly matches TRBD1 or TRBD2 (6 bases each). CDR3 length equals 15 residues. Germline V gene sequence: CDR1 MGHDK, CDR2 SYGVNS. V was clipped by 4 bases and J by 5 bases, with 18 bases between them.

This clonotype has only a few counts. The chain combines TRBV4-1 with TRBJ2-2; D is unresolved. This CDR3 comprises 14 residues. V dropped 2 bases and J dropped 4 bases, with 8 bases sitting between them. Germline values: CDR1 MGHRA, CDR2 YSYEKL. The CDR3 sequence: CASSQPGRTGELFF. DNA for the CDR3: TGCGCCAGCAGCCAACCCGGACGCACCGGGGAGCTGTTTTTT.

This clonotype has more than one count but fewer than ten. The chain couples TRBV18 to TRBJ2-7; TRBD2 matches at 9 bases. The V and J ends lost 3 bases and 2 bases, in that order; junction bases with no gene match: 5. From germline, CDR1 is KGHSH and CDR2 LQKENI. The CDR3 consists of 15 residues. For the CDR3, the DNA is TGTGCCAGCTCACCCCAGCGGGGGGCCACCTACGAGCAGTACTTC. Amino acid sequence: CASSPQRGATYEQYF.

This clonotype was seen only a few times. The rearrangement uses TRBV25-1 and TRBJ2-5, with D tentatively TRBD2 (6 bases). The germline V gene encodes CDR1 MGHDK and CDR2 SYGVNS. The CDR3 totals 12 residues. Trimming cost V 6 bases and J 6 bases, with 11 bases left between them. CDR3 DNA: TGTGCCAGCAGGGGGGGATTGAAGACCCAGTACTTC. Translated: CASRGGLKTQYF.

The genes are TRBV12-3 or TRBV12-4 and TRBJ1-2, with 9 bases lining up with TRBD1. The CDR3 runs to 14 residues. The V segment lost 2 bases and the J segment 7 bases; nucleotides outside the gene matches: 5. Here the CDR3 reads CASSLNRGQSGYTF. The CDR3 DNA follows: TGTGCCAGCAGTTTAAACAGGGGGCAGAGTGGCTACACCTTC.

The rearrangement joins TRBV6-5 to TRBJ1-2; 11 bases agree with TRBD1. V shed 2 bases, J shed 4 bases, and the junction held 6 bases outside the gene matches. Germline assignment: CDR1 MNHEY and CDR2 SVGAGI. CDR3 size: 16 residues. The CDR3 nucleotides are TGTGCCAGCAGTTACCTACGGACAGGGGGCTCCTATGGCTACACCTTC. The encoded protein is CASSYLRTGGSYGYTF.

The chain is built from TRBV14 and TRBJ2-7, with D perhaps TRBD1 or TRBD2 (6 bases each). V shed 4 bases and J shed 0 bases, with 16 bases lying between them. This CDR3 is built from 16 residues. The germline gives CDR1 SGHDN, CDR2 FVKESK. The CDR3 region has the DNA TGTGCCAGCAGCCCTTTAAGGGGGGACCCCTCCTACGAGCAGTACTTC. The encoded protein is CASSPLRGDPSYEQYF.

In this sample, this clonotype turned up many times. CDR3 loop: CAISERGTNTGELFF. CDR3 DNA: TGTGCCATCAGTGAACGGGGTACGAACACCGGGGAGCTGTTTTTT. The chain is built from TRBV10-3 and TRBJ2-2; possible D gene TRBD2, 5 bases. Germline lookup yields CDR1 ENHRY and CDR2 SYGVKD. Trimming shortened V by 3 bases and J by 0 bases, and 8 bases separated the two germline ends. The CDR3 extends over 15 amino acids.

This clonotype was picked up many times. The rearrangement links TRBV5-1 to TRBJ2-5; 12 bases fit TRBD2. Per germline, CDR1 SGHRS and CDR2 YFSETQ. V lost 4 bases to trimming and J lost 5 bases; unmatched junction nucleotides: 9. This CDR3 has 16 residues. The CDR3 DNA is TGCGCCAGCAGCCCCCGGACTAGCGGGGTCATGGAGACCCAGTACTTC. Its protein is CASSPRTSGVMETQYF. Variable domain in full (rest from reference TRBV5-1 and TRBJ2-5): KAGVTQTPRYLIKTRGQQVTLSCSPISGHRSVSWYQQTPGQGLQFLFEYFSETQRNKGNFPGRFSGRQFSNSRSEMNVSTLELGDSALYLCASSPRTSGVMETQYFGPGTRLLVL.

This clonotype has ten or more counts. CDR3 amino acids: CASSQQSRGLDEQYF. The CDR3 DNA follows: TGCGCCAGCAGCCAACAGAGCCGAGGTCTTGACGAGCAGTACTTC. The rearrangement joins TRBV5-1 to TRBJ2-7, with D hard to call. V was cut by 4 bases and J by 5 bases, with 19 bases left in between. The CDR3 is 15 residues long. Germline loops: CDR1 SGHRS, CDR2 YFSETQ. The full variable domain, in which reference TRBV5-1 and TRBJ2-7 provide the parts outside the CDR3, is KAGVTQTPRYLIKTRGQQVTLSCSPISGHRSVSWYQQTPGQGLQFLFEYFSETQRNKGNFPGRFSGRQFSNSRSEMNVSTLELGDSALYLCASSQQSRGLDEQYFGPGTRLTVT.

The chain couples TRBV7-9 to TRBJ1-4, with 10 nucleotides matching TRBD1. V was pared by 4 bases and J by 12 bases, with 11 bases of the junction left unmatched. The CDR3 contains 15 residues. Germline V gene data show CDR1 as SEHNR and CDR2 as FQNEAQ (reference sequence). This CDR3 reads CASSSTLGTGVQLFF. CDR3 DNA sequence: TGTGCCAGCAGCTCGACCTTAGGGACAGGGGTCCAACTGTTTTTT.

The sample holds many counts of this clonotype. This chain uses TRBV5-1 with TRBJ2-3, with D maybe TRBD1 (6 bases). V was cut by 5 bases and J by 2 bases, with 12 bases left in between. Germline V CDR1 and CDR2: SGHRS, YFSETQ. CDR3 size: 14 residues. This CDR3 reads CASSSDRPTDTQYF. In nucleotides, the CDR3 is TGCGCCAGCAGTTCTGACAGGCCCACAGATACGCAGTATTTT.

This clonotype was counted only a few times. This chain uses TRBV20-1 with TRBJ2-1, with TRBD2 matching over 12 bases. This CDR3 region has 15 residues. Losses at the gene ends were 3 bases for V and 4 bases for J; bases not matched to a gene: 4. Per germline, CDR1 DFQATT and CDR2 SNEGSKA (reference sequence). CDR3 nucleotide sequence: TGCAGTGCTAGTAGCCTAGCGGGGGGGTACAATGAGCAGTTCTTC. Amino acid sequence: CSASSLAGGYNEQFF.

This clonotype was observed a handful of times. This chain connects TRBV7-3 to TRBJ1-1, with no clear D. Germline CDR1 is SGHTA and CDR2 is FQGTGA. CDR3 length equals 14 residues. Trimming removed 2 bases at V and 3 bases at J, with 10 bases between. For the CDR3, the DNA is TGTGCCAGCAGCTTAGGAGGTCAGTACACTGAAGCTTTCTTT. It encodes CASSLGGQYTEAFF.

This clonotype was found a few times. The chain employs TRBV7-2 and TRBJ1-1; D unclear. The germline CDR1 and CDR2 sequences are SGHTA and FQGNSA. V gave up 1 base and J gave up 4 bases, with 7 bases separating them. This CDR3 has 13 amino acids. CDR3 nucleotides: TGTGCCAGCAGCTTAGGCAGACCCACTGAAGCTTTCTTT. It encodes CASSLGRPTEAFF.

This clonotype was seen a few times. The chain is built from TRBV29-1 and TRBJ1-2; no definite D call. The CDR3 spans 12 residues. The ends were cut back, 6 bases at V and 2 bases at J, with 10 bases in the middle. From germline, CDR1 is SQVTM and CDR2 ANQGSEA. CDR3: CSVVGQNYGYTF. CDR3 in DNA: TGCAGCGTCGTCGGGCAGAACTATGGCTACACCTTC.

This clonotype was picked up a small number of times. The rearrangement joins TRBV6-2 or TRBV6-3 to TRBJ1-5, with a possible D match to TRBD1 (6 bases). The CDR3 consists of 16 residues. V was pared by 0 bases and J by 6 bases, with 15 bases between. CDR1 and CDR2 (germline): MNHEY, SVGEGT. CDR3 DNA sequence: TGTGCCAGCAGTTACTCGCCGGACAGCCCTTTTCAGCCCCAGCATTTT. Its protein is CASSYSPDSPFQPQHF.

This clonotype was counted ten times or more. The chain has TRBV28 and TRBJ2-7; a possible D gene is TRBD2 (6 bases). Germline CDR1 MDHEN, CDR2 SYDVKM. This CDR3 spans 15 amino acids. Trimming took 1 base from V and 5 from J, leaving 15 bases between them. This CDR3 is CASSLLRGGLNEQYF. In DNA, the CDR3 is TGTGCCAGCAGTTTATTACGGGGAGGCTTAAACGAGCAGTACTTC.

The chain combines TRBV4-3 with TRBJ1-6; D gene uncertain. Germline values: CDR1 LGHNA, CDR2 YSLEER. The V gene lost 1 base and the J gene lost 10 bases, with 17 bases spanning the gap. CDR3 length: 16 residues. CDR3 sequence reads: CASSQVLAPSGSPLHF. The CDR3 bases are TGCGCCAGCAGCCAAGTCTTGGCCCCTTCTGGATCACCCCTCCACTTT.

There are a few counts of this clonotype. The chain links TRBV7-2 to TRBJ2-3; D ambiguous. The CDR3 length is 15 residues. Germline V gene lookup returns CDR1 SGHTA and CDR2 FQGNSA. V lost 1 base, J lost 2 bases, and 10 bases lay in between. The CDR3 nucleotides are TGTGCCAGCAGCTTAGACCGATTGTCCACAGATACGCAGTATTTT. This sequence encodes CASSLDRLSTDTQYF.

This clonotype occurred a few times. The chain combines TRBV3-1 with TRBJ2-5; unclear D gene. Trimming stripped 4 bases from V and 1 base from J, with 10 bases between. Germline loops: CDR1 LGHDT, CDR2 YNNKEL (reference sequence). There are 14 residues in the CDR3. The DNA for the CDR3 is TGTGCCAGCAGCCGCGGACGGATCCAAGAGACCCAGTACTTC. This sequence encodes CASSRGRIQETQYF.

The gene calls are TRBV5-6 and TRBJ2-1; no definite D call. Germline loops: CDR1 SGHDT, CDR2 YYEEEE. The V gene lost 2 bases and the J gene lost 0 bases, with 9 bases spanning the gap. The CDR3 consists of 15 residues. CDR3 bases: TGTGCCAGCAGCTTTCGGGCGAGCTCCTACAATGAGCAGTTCTTC. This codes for CASSFRASSYNEQFF.